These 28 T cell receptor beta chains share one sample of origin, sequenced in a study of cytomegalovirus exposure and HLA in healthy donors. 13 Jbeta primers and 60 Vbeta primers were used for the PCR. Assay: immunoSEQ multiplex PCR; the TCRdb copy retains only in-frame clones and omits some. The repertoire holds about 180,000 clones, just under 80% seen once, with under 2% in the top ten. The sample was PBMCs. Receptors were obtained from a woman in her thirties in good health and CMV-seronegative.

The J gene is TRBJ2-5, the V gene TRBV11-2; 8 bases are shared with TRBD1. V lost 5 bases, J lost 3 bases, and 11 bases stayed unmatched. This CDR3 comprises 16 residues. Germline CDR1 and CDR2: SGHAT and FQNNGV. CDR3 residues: CASSPPRGRGKETQYF. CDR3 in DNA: TGTGCCAGCAGCCCGCCCAGGGGGCGCGGAAAAGAGACCCAGTACTTC. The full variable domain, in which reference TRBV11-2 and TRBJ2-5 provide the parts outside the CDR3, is EAGVAQSPRYKIIEKRQSVAFWCNPISGHATLYWYQQILGQGPKLLIQFQNNGVVDDSQLPKDRFSAERLKGVDSTLKIQPAKLEDSAVYLCASSPPRGRGKETQYFGPGTRLLVL.

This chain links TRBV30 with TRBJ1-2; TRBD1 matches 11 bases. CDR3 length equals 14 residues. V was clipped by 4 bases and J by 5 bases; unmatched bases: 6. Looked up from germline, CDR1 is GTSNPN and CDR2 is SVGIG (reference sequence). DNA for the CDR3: TGTGCCTGGACTTGGACAGGGGGCCGATATGGCTACACCTTC. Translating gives CAWTWTGGRYGYTF.

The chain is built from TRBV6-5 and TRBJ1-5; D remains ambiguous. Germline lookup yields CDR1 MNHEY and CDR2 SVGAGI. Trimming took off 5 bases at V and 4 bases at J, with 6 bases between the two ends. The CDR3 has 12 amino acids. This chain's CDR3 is CASSTENQPQHF. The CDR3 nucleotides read TGTGCCAGCAGTACAGAGAATCAGCCCCAGCATTTT.

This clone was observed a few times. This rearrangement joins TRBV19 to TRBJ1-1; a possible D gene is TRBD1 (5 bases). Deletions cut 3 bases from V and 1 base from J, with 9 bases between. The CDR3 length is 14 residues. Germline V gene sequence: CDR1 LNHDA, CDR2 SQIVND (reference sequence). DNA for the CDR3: TGTGCCAGTAGTATCCCGGGGGGGAACACTGAAGCTTTCTTT. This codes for CASSIPGGNTEAFF.

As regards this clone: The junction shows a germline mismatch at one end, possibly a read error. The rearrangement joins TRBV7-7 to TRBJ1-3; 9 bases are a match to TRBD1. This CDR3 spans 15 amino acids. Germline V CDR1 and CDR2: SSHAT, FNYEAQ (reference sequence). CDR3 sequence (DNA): TGTGCTAGCAGCCGGACAGGGGATGCTGGAAACACCATATATTTT. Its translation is CASSRTGDAGNTIYF.

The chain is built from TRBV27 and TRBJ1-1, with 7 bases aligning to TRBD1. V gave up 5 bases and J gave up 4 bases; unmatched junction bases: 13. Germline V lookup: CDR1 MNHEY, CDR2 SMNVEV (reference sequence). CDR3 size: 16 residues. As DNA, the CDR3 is TGTGCCAGCAGTCCGCCGTTGACAGGGTCGGGCACTGAAGCTTTCTTT. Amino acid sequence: CASSPPLTGSGTEAFF.

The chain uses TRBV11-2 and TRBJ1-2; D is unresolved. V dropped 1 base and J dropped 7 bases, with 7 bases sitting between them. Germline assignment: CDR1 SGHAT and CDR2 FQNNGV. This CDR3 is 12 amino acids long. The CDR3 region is CASSLGMRGYTF. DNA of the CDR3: TGTGCCAGCAGCTTAGGTATGCGTGGCTACACCTTC.

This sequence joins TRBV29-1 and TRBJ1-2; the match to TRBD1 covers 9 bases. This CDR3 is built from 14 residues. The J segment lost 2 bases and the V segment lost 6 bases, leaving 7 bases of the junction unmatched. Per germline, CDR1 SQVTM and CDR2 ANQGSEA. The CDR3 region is CSVLTGTGNYGYTF. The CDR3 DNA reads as TGCAGCGTCCTTACCGGGACAGGGAACTATGGCTACACCTTC.

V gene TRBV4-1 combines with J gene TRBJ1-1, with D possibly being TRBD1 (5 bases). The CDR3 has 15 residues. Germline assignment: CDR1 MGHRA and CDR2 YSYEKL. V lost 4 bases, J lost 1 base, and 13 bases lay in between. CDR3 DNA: TGCGCCAGCAGCCTCTTGGCCAGGGCGAACACTGAAGCTTTCTTT. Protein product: CASSLLARANTEAFF.

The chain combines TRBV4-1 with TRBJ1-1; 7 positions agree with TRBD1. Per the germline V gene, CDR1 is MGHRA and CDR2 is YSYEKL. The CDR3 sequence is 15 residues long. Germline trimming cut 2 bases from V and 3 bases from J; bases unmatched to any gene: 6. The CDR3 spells CASSQQSTGYTEAFF. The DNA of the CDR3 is TGCGCCAGCAGCCAACAATCGACAGGGTACACTGAAGCTTTCTTT.

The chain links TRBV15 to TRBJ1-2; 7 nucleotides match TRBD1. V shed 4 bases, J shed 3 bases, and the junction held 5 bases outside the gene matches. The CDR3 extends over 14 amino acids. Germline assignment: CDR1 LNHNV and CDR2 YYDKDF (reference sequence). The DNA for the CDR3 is TGTGCCACCAGCAAACAGGGGCCTTACTATGGCTACACCTTC. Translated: CATSKQGPYYGYTF.

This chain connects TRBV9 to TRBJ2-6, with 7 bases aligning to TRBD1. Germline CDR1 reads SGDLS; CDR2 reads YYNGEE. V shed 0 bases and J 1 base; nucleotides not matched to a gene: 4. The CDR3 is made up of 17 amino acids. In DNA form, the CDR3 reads TGTGCCAGCAGCGTAGCTGGCAGGGGGTCTGGGGCCAACGTCCTGACTTTC. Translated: CASSVAGRGSGANVLTF.

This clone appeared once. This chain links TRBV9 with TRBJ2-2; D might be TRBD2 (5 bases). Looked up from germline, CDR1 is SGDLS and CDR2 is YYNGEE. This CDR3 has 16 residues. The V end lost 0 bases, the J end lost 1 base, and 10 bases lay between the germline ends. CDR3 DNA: TGTGCCAGCAGCGTAGCTAGCCTATTGAACACCGGGGAGCTGTTTTTT. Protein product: CASSVASLLNTGELFF.

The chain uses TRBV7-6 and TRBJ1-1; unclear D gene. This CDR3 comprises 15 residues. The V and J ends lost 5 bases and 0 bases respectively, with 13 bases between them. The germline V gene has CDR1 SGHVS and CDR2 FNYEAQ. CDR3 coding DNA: TGTGCCAGCAGCCCGGGGAGCTACATGAACACTGAAGCTTTCTTT. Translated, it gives CASSPGSYMNTEAFF. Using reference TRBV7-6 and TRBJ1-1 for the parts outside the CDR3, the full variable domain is GAGVSQSPRYKVTKRGQDVALRCDPISGHVSLYWYRQALGQGPEFLTYFNYEAQQDKSGLPNDRFSAERPEGSISTLTIQRTEQRDSAMYRCASSPGSYMNTEAFFGQGTRLTVV.

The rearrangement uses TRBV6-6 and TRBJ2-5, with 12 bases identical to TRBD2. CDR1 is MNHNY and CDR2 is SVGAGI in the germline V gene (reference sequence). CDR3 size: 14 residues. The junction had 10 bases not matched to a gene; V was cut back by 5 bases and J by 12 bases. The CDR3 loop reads CASSTQTSGGKEYF. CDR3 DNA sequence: TGTGCCAGCAGTACTCAGACTAGCGGGGGTAAAGAGTACTTC.

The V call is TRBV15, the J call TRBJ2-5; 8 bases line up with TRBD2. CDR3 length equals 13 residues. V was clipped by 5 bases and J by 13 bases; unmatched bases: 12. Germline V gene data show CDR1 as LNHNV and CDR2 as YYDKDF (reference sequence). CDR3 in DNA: TGTGCCACCAGCGCGGGAGCGGGGGCCCCTACGTACTTC. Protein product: CATSAGAGAPTYF. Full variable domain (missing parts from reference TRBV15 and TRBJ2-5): DAMVIQNPRYQVTQFGKPVTLSCSQTLNHNVMYWYQQKSSQAPKLLFHYYDKDFNNEADTPDNFQSRRPNTSFCFLDIRSPGLGDTAMYLCATSAGAGAPTYFGPGTRLLVL.

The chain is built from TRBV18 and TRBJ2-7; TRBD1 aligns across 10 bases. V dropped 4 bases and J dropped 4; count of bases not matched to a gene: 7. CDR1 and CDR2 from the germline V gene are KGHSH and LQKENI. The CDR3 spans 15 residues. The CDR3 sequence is CASSLDRGLIYEQYF. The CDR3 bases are TGTGCCAGCTCACTCGACAGGGGGCTTATTTACGAGCAGTACTTC.

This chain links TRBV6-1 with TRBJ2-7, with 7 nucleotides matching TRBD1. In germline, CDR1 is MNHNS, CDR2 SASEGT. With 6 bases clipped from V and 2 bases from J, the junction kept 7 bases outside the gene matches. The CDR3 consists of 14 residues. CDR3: CASRETGRTYEQYF. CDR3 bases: TGTGCCAGCAGGGAGACAGGGAGAACCTACGAGCAGTACTTC.

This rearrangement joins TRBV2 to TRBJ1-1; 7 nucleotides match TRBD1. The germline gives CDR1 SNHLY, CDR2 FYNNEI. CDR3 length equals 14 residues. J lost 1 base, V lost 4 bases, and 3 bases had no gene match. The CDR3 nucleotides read TGTGCCAGCAGTGTAAGGACAGGGAACACTGAAGCTTTCTTT. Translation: CASSVRTGNTEAFF.

The CDR3 loop reads CASQLIGGRDRETQYF. The CDR3 region has the DNA TGTGCCAGCCAACTTATAGGGGGAAGGGACCGAGAGACCCAGTACTTC. The V call is TRBV7-2, the J call TRBJ2-5; TRBD1 is a possible D gene (6 bases). Trimming removed 8 bases at V and 4 bases at J, with 23 bases between. The germline V gene has CDR1 SGHTA and CDR2 FQGNSA. The CDR3 covers 16 residues.

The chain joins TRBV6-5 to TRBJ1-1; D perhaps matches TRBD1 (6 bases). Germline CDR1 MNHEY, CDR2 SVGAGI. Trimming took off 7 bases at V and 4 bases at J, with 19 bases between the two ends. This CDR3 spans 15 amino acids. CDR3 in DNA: TGTGCCAGCACCCCCGGTGAGGGGGTCATCACTGAAGCTTTCTTT. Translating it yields CASTPGEGVITEAFF.

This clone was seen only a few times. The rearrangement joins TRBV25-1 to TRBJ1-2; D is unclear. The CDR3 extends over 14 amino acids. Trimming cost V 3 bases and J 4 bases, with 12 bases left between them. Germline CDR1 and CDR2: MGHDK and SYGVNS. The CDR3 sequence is CASSDRVKSYGYTF. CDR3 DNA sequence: TGTGCCAGCAGTGATCGTGTGAAGAGCTATGGCTACACCTTC.

CDR3 bases: TGCGCCAGCAGTCAGGACAGGCGCCAATACACCGGGGAGCTGTTTTTT. Protein product: CASSQDRRQYTGELFF. The chain is built from TRBV10-1 and TRBJ2-2; 7 bases agree with TRBD1. The V gene end was trimmed by 5 bases and the J gene end by 3 bases; junction bases not matched to a gene: 9. The CDR3 has 16 amino acids. Germline V gene sequence: CDR1 WNHNN, CDR2 SYGVQD (reference sequence).

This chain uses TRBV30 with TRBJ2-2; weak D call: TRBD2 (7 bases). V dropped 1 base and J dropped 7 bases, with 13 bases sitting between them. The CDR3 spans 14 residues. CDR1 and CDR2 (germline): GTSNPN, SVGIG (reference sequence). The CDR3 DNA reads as TGTGCCTGGAGTGGGCAGGGGAGGGGCGGGGAGCTGTTTTTT. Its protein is CAWSGQGRGGELFF.

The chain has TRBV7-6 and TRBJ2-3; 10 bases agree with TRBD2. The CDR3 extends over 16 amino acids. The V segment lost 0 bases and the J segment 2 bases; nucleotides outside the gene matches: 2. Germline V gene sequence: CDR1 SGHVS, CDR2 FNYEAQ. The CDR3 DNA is TGTGCCAGCAGCTTAGCCGGGACTAGCGCCACAGATACGCAGTATTTT. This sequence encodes CASSLAGTSATDTQYF.

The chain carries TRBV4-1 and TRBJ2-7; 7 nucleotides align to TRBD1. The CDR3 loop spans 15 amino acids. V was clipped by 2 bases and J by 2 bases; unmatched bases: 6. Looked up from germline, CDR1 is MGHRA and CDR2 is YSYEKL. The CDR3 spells CASSQTKTGAYEQYF. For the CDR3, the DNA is TGCGCCAGCAGCCAAACCAAAACAGGGGCCTACGAGCAGTACTTC.

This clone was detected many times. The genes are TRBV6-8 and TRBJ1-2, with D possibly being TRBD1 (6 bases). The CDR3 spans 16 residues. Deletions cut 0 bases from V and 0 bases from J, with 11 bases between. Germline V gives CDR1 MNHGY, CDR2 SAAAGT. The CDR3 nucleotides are TGTGCCAGCAGTTACTCGAAGGGACACTCTAACTATGGCTACACCTTC. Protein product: CASSYSKGHSNYGYTF.

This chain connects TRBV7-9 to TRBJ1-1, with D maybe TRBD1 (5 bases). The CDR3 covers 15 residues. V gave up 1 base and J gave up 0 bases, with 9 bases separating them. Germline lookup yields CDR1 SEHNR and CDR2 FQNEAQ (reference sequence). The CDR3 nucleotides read TGTGCCAGCAGCTTAGTTGGGGCCATGAACACTGAAGCTTTCTTT. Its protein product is CASSLVGAMNTEAFF.